Sequencing of this TCR beta chain was carried out in a study of identical twins. There are a few counts of this clonotype. TCRdb analysed the 5' RACE reads with MiXCR anew, one entry per CDR3 protein. In the table there are approximately 550,000 distinct CDR3 sequences, around 22% of which are singletons. In addition, the sample was reused for a study of yellow fever vaccine responses in identical twins.

The sample consisted of CD4+ T cells sorted from blood. The TCR comes from a woman aged 18-30 years in good health.

This CDR3 reads CASSPFQGAQETQYF. Written as DNA, the CDR3 is TGTGCCAGCTCACCGTTTCAGGGGGCGCAGGAGACCCAGTACTTC. The chain has TRBV18 and TRBJ2-5; TRBD1 aligns across 8 bases. V lost 3 bases and J lost 5; bases outside the gene matches: 8. Germline CDR1 reads KGHSH; CDR2 reads LQKENI. CDR3 length equals 15 residues.